The clone carrying this TCR beta chain showed up just a few times. V was shortened by 4 bases and J by 3 bases, with 11 bases between the two germline ends. There are 14 residues in the CDR3. CDR1 is SGHRS and CDR2 is YFSETQ in the germline V gene. This sample stems from a study of cytomegalovirus exposure and HLA in healthy donors. PCR was performed using 60 Vbeta and 13 Jbeta primers. The assay was immunoSEQ multiplex PCR, and TCRdb's table has in-frame clones only and misses some. This table holds 170,000 or so clones, more than 80% found once. Source material: PBMCs. The source is a boy under 18 in good health and CMV-seronegative. This rearrangement joins TRBV5-1 to TRBJ2-4, with a tentative D call TRBD2 (5 bases). The CDR3 DNA sequence: TGCGCCAGCAGCACCGGGATCAGCAAAAACATTCAGTACTTC. It is translated as CASSTGISKNIQYF.